This entry concerns a single TCR beta chain. Its antigen is unidentified. Sequence at one end of the junction differs from germline and may be a read error. The data originate from a study of post-analysis software for immune sequencing data. Study background: Relapsing-remitting, secondary progressive and progressive-relapsing multiple sclerosis courses were included.

Unique molecular identifiers had been added to the TCR beta cDNA libraries. Each batch of about 0.95 to 11 million T cells produced 500,000 to 550,000 cDNA molecules. TCRdb ran MiXCR on the PCR reads and lists one entry per CDR3 protein. This table has about 820,000 distinct CDR3 sequences, around 53% appearing once. The study's findings and limits: Strong co-clustering by F measure was seen for same-batch samples. Controls' normalized Chao1 diversity significantly exceeded that of multiple sclerosis patients. Four or five TRBV segments were significantly more frequent in patients than in controls. TRBV5-6, TRBV5-1 and TRBV20-1 were among these segments.

CDR3 length: 13 residues. Germline loops: CDR1 KGHSH, CDR2 LQKENI. The clonotype was recovered from a girl aged 10 to 17 with multiple sclerosis. V and J are TRBV18 and TRBJ2-7; D perhaps matches TRBD2 (6 bases). Sequences were obtained from blood. DNA for the CDR3: TGTGCCGGCTCACCGGGGGAGCCCTACGAGCAGTACTTC. Translated: CAGSPGEPYEQYF. Drawing the rest from reference TRBV18 and TRBJ2-7, the complete variable domain is NAGVMQNPRHLVRRRGQEARLRCSPMKGHSHVYWYRQLPEEGLKFMVYLQKENIIDESGMPKERFSAEFPKEGPSILRIQQVVRGDSAAYFCAGSPGEPYEQYFGPGTRLTVT.